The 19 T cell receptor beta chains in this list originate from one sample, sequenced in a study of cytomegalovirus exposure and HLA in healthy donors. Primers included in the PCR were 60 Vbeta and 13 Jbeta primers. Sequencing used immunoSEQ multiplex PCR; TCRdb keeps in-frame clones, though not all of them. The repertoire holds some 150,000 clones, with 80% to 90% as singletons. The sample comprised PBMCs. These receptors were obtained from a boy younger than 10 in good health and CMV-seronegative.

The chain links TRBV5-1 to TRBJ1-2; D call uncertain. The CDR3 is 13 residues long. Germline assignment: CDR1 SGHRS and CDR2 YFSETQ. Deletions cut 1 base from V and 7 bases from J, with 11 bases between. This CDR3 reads CASSLSLSSGYTF. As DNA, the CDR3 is TGCGCCAGCAGCTTGTCTTTGTCTTCTGGCTACACCTTC.

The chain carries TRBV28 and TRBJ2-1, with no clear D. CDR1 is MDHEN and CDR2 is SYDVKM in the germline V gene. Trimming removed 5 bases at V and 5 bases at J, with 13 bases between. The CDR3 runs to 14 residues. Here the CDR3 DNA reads TGTGCCAGCAGTCCCCCTCCCGCTAACAATGAGCAGTTCTTC. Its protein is CASSPPPANNEQFF.

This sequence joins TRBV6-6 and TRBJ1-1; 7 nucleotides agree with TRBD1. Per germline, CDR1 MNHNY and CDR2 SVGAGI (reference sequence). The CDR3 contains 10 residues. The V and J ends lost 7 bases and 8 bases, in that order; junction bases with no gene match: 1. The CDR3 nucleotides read TGTGCCAGCATGGACAGGGAAGCTTTCTTT. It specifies CASMDREAFF.

The CDR3 region is CASRGTGNGYTF. The CDR3 nucleotides are TGTGCCAGCAGGGGGACAGGGAACGGCTACACCTTC. The chain couples TRBV25-1 to TRBJ1-2; 9 bases map to TRBD1. The J segment lost 8 bases and the V segment lost 6 bases, leaving 4 bases of the junction unmatched. The germline CDR1 and CDR2 sequences are MGHDK and SYGVNS. The CDR3 runs to 12 residues.

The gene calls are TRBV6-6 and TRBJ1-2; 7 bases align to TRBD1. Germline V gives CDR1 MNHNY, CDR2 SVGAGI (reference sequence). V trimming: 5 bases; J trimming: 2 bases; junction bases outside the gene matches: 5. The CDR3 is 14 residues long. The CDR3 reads CASSTGTVNYGYTF. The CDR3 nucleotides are TGTGCCAGCAGTACCGGGACAGTAAACTATGGCTACACCTTC.

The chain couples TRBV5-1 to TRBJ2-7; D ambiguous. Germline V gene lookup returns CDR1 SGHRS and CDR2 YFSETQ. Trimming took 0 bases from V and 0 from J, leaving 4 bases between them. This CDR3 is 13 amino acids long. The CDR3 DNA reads TGCGCCAGCAGCTTGGACAACTCCTACGAGCAGTACTTC. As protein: CASSLDNSYEQYF. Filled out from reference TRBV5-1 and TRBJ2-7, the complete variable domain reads KAGVTQTPRYLIKTRGQQVTLSCSPISGHRSVSWYQQTPGQGLQFLFEYFSETQRNKGNFPGRFSGRQFSNSRSEMNVSTLELGDSALYLCASSLDNSYEQYFGPGTRLTVT.

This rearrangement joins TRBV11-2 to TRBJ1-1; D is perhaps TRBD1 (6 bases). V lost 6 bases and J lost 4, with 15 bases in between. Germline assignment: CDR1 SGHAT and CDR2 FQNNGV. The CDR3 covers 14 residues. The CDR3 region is CASRRQVRGTEAFF. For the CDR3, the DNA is TGTGCCAGCAGACGACAGGTACGAGGCACTGAAGCTTTCTTT.

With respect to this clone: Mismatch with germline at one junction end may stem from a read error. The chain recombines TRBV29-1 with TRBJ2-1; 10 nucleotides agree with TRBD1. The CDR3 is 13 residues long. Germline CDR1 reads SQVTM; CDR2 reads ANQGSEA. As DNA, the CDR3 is TGCAGCGTTACTAAAGGACACCGGGACAGGGGTGTCTTC. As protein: CSVTKGHRDRGVF.

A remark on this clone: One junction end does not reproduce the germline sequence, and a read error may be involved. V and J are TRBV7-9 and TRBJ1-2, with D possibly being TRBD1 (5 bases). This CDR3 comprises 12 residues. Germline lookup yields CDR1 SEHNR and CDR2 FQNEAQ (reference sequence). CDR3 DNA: TGTTCCAGCAGCTTTGACGGGACTCGGTACACCTTC. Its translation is CSSSFDGTRYTF.

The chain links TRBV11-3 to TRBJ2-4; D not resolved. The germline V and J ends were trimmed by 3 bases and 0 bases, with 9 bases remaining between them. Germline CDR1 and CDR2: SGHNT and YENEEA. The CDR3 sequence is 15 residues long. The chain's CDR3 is CASSFSSLAKNIQYF. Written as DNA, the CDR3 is TGTGCCAGCAGCTTCTCGAGCTTAGCCAAAAACATTCAGTACTTC.

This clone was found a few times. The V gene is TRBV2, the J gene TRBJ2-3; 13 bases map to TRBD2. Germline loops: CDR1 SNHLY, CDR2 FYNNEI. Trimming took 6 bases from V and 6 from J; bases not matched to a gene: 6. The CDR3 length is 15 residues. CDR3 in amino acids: CASSRTSGSPDTQYF. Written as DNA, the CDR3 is TGTGCCAGCAGCCGGACTAGCGGGAGCCCCGATACGCAGTATTTT.

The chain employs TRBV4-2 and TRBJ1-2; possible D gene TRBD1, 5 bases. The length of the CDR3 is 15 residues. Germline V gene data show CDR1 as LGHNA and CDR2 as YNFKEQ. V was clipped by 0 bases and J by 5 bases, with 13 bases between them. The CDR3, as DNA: TGTGCCAGCAGCCAAGATCCAGATAGGGGATATGGCTACACCTTC. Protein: CASSQDPDRGYGYTF.

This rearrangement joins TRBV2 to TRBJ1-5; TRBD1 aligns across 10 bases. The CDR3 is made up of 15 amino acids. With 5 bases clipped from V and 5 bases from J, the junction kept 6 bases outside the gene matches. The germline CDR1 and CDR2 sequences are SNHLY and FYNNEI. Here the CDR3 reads CASSPEGQGDQPQHF. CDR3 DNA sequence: TGTGCCAGCAGTCCAGAAGGACAGGGGGATCAGCCCCAGCATTTT.

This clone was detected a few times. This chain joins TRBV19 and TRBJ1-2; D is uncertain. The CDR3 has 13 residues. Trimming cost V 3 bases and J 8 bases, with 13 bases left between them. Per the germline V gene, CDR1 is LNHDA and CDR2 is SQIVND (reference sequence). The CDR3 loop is CASSIRWLKGYTF. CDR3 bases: TGTGCCAGTAGTATCAGGTGGTTAAAGGGCTACACCTTC.

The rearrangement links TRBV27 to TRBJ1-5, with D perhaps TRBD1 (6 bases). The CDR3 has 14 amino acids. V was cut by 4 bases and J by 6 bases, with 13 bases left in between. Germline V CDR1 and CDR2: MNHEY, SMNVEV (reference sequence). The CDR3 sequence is CASSSSQGTQPQHF. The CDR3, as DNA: TGTGCCAGCAGTTCATCCCAGGGGACTCAGCCCCAGCATTTT.

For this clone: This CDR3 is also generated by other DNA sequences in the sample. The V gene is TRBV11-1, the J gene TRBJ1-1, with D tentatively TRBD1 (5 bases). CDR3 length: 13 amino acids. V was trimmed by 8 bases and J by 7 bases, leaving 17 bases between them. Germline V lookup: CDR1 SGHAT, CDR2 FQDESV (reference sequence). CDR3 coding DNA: TGTGCCAGCCGGTCGGACGGGGGGGATGAAGCTTTCTTT. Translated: CASRSDGGDEAFF.

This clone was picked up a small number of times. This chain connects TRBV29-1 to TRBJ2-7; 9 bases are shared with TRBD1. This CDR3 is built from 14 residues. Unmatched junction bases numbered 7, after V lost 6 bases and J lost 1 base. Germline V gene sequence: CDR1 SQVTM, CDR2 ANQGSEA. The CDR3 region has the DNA TGCAGCGTGGTGGCCGGGACAGGGTCCTACGAGCAGTACTTC. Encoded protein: CSVVAGTGSYEQYF.

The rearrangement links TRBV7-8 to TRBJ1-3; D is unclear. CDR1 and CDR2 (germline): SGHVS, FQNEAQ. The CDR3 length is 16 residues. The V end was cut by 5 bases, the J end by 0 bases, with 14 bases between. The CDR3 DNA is TGTGCCAGCAGCGCGGGTAACCTGAACTCTGGAAACACCATATATTTT. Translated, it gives CASSAGNLNSGNTIYF.

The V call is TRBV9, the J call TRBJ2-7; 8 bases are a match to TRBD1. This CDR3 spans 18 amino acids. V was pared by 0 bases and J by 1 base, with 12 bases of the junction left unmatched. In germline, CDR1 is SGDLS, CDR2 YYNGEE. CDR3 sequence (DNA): TGTGCCAGCAGCGTAGGACCCCTAGGACAGGGAAGGTCCTACGAGCAGTACTTC. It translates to CASSVGPLGQGRSYEQYF.